Reported below is one TCR beta chain. Ages ranged from roughly 18 to 95 years, with residence in about two dozen US areas. Only in-frame clones appear in the TCRdb table, and some are missing; sequencing was by immunoSEQ multiplex PCR. The data hold about 250,000 clones, with just under 90% observed a single time. This sample stems from a study of blood T cell repertoires in COVID-19. After removal of 6 bases from V and 7 bases from J, the junction contained 7 bases not matched to a gene. The CDR3 spans 14 residues. Looked up from germline, CDR1 is MNHEY and CDR2 is SVGAGI. This receptor was identified in a woman aged 25 to 39 with acute COVID-19. V is TRBV6-5 and J is TRBJ1-4; 8 nucleotides match TRBD1. Source material: PBMCs or T cells enriched from blood (not recorded which). The CDR3 sequence: CASSTGGNGEKLFF. The CDR3 DNA reads TGTGCCAGCAGCACAGGGGGAAACGGTGAAAAACTGTTTTTT.